The present T cell receptor beta chain was sequenced within a study of blood T cell repertoires in COVID-19. Study overall: Samples came from the United States, Italy and Spain, spanning acute and convalescent COVID-19. From T cells, B-cell-depleted T cells, or PBMCs came the material, which was cDNA or gDNA.

In the original workflow: Reference gene primer amplification yielded estimated nucleated cell counts. Using immunoSEQ multiplex PCR, the repertoire was profiled, and TCRdb retains in-frame clones only, with some absent. V and J calls plus clone size are reproduced from that table; the DNA served to infer D and trimming. The table records over 150,000 clones, about nine tenths of them present only once. V lost 2 bases to trimming and J lost 2 bases, with 12 bases between them. The CDR3 is made up of 15 amino acids. Looked up from germline, CDR1 is SNHLY and CDR2 is FYNNEI. The source is a man in his thirties or forties with acute or convalescent COVID-19. Sequencing used peripheral blood. This chain uses TRBV2 with TRBJ2-5, with a weak D call TRBD2 (6 bases). CDR3 DNA: TGTGCCAGCAGTGAAACGGCTGGGGGGCAAGAGACCCAGTACTTC. This codes for CASSETAGGQETQYF.